The 20 T cell receptor beta chains listed next were all sequenced from one sample in a study of Graves' ophthalmopathy and Graves' hyperthyroidism. Amplified TCR beta CDR3 regions were obtained using RNA transcripts as template. A first-round RT-PCR used HTBI primers, followed by a second-round multiplex PCR. TCRdb itself ran the multiplex PCR reads through MiXCR, one entry per CDR3 protein. Among around 400,000 distinct CDR3 sequences, approximately 16% were seen once, and the ten largest hold roughly 1.6%. What was sequenced was peripheral blood. These receptors were obtained from a woman aged 18-29 years with Graves' ophthalmopathy.

This clonotype showed up many times. The chain uses TRBV7-9 and TRBJ2-7, with TRBD1 identical over 8 bases. Trimming at V came to 4 bases and at J to 7 bases, leaving 6 bases not matched to a gene. CDR3 length: 13 amino acids. Germline-derived CDR1 and CDR2 are SEHNR and FQNEAQ (reference sequence). The CDR3 nucleotides read TGTGCCAGCAGCTCGACAGGGGCGAGGGAGCAGTACTTC. It is translated as CASSSTGAREQYF.

At least ten counts were recorded for this clonotype. A much larger clone differs by one base, so this may be a read error. The chain couples TRBV30 to TRBJ1-5; possible D gene TRBD1, 6 bases. The V gene's germline CDR1 is GTSNPN and CDR2 SVGIG (reference sequence). Trimming removed 4 bases at V and 2 bases at J, with 6 bases between. The CDR3 totals 12 residues. CDR3 amino acids: CAWTGGNQPQHF. The CDR3 coding sequence is TGTGCCTGGACAGGGGGCAATCAGCCCCAGCATTTT.

This clonotype showed up many times. The gene calls are TRBV30 and TRBJ2-5; 9 bases match TRBD2. The length of the CDR3 is 15 residues. CDR1 is GTSNPN, CDR2 SVGIG, per germline (reference sequence). Trimming cost V 3 bases and J 5 bases; bases outside gene matches: 10. CDR3 amino acids: CAWSLGTSKSETQYF. The CDR3 DNA follows: TGTGCCTGGAGCCTAGGGACTAGCAAATCGGAGACCCAGTACTTC.

This clonotype came up many times. The chain recombines TRBV29-1 with TRBJ2-5; D tentatively fits TRBD1 or TRBD2 (5 bases each). The CDR3 runs 11 residues. CDR1 SQVTM and CDR2 ANQGSEA come from the germline V gene. V was trimmed by 3 bases and J by 5 bases, leaving 7 bases between them. CDR3 coding DNA: TGCAGCGTTGAGGGGGTGGAGACCCAGTACTTC. Translation gives CSVEGVETQYF. Drawing the rest from reference TRBV29-1 and TRBJ2-5, the complete variable domain is SAVISQKPSRDICQRGTSLTIQCQVDSQVTMMFWYRQQPGQSLTLIATANQGSEATYESGFVIDKFPISRPNLTFSTLTVSNMSPEDSSIYLCSVEGVETQYFGPGTRLLVL.

At least ten counts were recorded for this clonotype. The chain couples TRBV12-3 or TRBV12-4 to TRBJ1-2, with D unresolved. The CDR3 loop spans 14 amino acids. V was shortened by 3 bases and J by 2 bases, with 10 bases between the two germline ends. The CDR3 DNA follows: TGTGCCAGCAGTTTTTCAGGCGGAAACTATGGCTACACCTTC. Residues: CASSFSGGNYGYTF.

In its sample, this clonotype was seen many times. V and J are TRBV7-3 and TRBJ1-1; D is unclear. This CDR3 is 14 amino acids long. V lost 3 bases and J lost 4, with 12 bases in between. CDR1 is SGHTA and CDR2 is FQGTGA in the germline V gene. This CDR3 reads CASSFTLDGTEAFF. Here the CDR3 DNA reads TGTGCCAGCAGCTTTACCTTGGACGGCACTGAAGCTTTCTTT.

This sequence joins TRBV3-1 and TRBJ2-5; 10 nucleotides align to TRBD2. The CDR3 length is 20 residues. The J segment lost 2 bases and the V segment lost 0 bases, leaving 15 bases of the junction unmatched. Germline CDR1 is LGHDT and CDR2 is YNNKEL (reference sequence). This CDR3 is CASSQELGLAGAYLQETQYF. The CDR3 region has the DNA TGTGCCAGCAGCCAAGAACTCGGGCTAGCGGGGGCCTATTTACAAGAGACCCAGTACTTC.

This clonotype has a count of ten or more. The V gene is TRBV24-1, the J gene TRBJ1-1; 8 bases map to TRBD1. The J segment lost 4 bases and the V segment lost 4 bases, leaving 4 bases of the junction unmatched. Germline lookup yields CDR1 KGHDR and CDR2 SFDVKD. The CDR3 totals 14 residues. DNA of the CDR3: TGTGCCACCAGTGACTCAGGACAGGGCACTGAAGCTTTCTTT. Its translation: CATSDSGQGTEAFF.

V and J are TRBV20-1 and TRBJ1-1; 7 nucleotides match TRBD1. Germline V gene lookup returns CDR1 DFQATT and CDR2 SNEGSKA (reference sequence). With V trimmed by 1 base and J by 1 base, 6 bases remained unmatched. The CDR3 extends over 15 amino acids. The CDR3 is CSARGAGTANTEAFF. CDR3 DNA sequence: TGCAGTGCTAGAGGGGCTGGGACAGCGAACACTGAAGCTTTCTTT.

The chain uses TRBV24-1 and TRBJ2-5, with 13 bases matching TRBD2. The CDR3 runs 15 residues. Looked up from germline, CDR1 is KGHDR and CDR2 is SFDVKD. The trim removed 4 bases at V and 6 bases at J, leaving 4 bases unmatched. CDR3 sequence reads: CATSDWTSGRQTQYF. The CDR3 DNA is TGTGCCACCAGTGACTGGACTAGCGGGAGACAGACCCAGTACTTC.

In this sample, this clonotype turned up many times. The CDR3 coding sequence is TGTGCCAGCACTCCGGACAGGTCGAACACTGAAGCTTTCTTT. Translated, it gives CASTPDRSNTEAFF. The V and J genes are TRBV6-5 and TRBJ1-1; 7 nucleotides align to TRBD1. With 7 bases clipped from V and 1 base from J, the junction kept 6 bases outside the gene matches. Germline V CDR1 and CDR2: MNHEY, SVGAGI. CDR3 length: 14 residues.

There are many counts of this clonotype. This sequence joins TRBV4-3 and TRBJ1-1; the D gene is possibly TRBD1 (6 bases). This CDR3 is 14 amino acids long. Trimming removed 1 base from V and 5 bases from J, with 11 bases in between. Germline CDR1 is LGHNA and CDR2 is YSLEER. CDR3 region: CASSQVGRGTEAFF. CDR3 DNA sequence: TGCGCCAGCAGCCAAGTAGGCAGGGGAACTGAAGCTTTCTTT.

There are many counts of this clonotype. The CDR3 sequence: CSASKGDQETQYF. In DNA form, the CDR3 reads TGCAGTGCTAGTAAGGGCGACCAAGAGACCCAGTACTTC. This chain connects TRBV20-1 to TRBJ2-5; D is unresolved. Germline V CDR1 and CDR2: DFQATT, SNEGSKA (reference sequence). Trimming took 3 bases from V and 0 from J, leaving 8 bases between them. The CDR3 covers 13 residues.

This clonotype was recorded at least ten times. For the CDR3, the DNA is TGTGCCAGCAGTTTACAAACCTACGAGCAGTACTTC. It yields the protein CASSLQTYEQYF. The chain carries TRBV28 and TRBJ2-7; D unresolved. The CDR3 loop spans 12 amino acids. Germline V CDR1 and CDR2: MDHEN, SYDVKM. V lost 2 bases to trimming and J lost 2 bases, with 4 bases between them.

This clonotype was seen a single time. The chain has TRBV5-5 and TRBJ2-7; 9 positions agree with TRBD1. Per germline, CDR1 SGHKS and CDR2 YYEKEE (reference sequence). The CDR3 is 14 residues long. V shed 4 bases, J shed 5 bases, and the junction held 7 bases outside the gene matches. The CDR3 loop reads CASSRDRVFDEQYF. The CDR3 DNA sequence: TGTGCCAGCAGCCGGGACAGGGTCTTTGACGAGCAGTACTTC.

This chain connects TRBV11-2 to TRBJ2-5; the match to TRBD2 covers 10 bases. Germline CDR1 and CDR2: SGHAT and FQNNGV. The CDR3 extends over 15 amino acids. The trim removed 5 bases at V and 1 base at J, leaving 4 bases unmatched. In DNA form, the CDR3 reads TGTGCCAGCAGCCGAGGGACTAGCGCCCAAGAGACCCAGTACTTC. Residues: CASSRGTSAQETQYF.

CDR3 amino acids: CASRGPFVLGYNSPLHF. For the CDR3, the DNA is TGTGCCAGCCGAGGACCTTTCGTATTAGGATATAATTCACCCCTCCACTTT. The genes are TRBV28 and TRBJ1-6; D is ambiguous. The length of the CDR3 is 17 residues. V shed 8 bases and J shed 4 bases, with 21 bases lying between them. Germline CDR1 is MDHEN and CDR2 is SYDVKM. Looking up the rest from reference TRBV28 and TRBJ1-6 gives the full variable domain: DVKVTQSSRYLVKRTGEKVFLECVQDMDHENMFWYRQDPGLGLRLIYFSYDVKMKEKGDIPEGYSVSREKKERFSLILESASTNQTSMYLCASRGPFVLGYNSPLHFGNGTRLTVT.

Many counts were recorded for this clonotype. This chain uses TRBV4-1 with TRBJ1-5; TRBD1 is a possible D gene (5 bases). The CDR3 is made up of 15 amino acids. The V gene lost 0 bases and the J gene lost 1 base, with 7 bases spanning the gap. Germline V lookup: CDR1 MGHRA, CDR2 YSYEKL. In nucleotides, the CDR3 is TGCGCCAGCAGCCAAGATGGACAAAGCAATCAGCCCCAGCATTTT. Translated: CASSQDGQSNQPQHF.

In its sample, this clonotype was seen many times. This chain uses TRBV7-2 with TRBJ2-5; possible D gene TRBD2, 5 bases. CDR3 length equals 14 residues. Germline V gives CDR1 SGHTA, CDR2 FQGNSA. The V and J ends lost 7 bases and 3 bases respectively, with 15 bases between them. The CDR3 coding sequence is TGTGCCAGCACCCGGGGTAGCGCCGAAGAGACCCAGTACTTC. Translating it yields CASTRGSAEETQYF.

The rearrangement uses TRBV18 and TRBJ2-7; D possibly corresponds to TRBD1 (6 bases). CDR1 and CDR2 (germline): KGHSH, LQKENI. This CDR3 has 15 residues. The germline V and J ends were trimmed by 6 bases and 2 bases, with 17 bases remaining between them. This CDR3 is CASSTRGDKTYEQYF. For the CDR3, the DNA is TGTGCCAGCTCTACCAGAGGGGACAAAACCTACGAGCAGTACTTC.